The T cell receptor beta chain under discussion was sequenced for a study of T cell responses to AZD1222 COVID-19 vaccine (dated by TCRdb to about 2021). The study in broad terms: TCR sequencing covered 230 or so trial participants: about 210 given two doses of AZD1222 and 26 given two doses of MenACWY control vaccine. Trial participants were enrolled into age subgroups of 18-55, 56-69 and 70-plus years, which contained around 140, 26 and 57 TCR-sequenced participants, respectively. On the study overall, not on this receptor specifically: The whole spike protein was spanned by vaccine-associated CD4 TCRs, and dominant responses were seen in regions 160-218 and 743-854. Participants were mostly white British, with more females than males. The authors suggested clonal diversity may have been underestimated. Nearly half of unique spike-specific TCRs reportedly recognized epitopes outside regions mutated in the B.1.351 and B.1.1.7 variants. After two AZD1222 doses, spike-specific TCR breadth and depth were significantly higher than at day 0 and than in MenACWY recipients. The 56-69-year group was small, and its depth increase did not reach significance, likely because of low power. No day 14 peak-response samples were available, so repertoires were characterized only after the peak T cell response. Only five or six AZD1222 recipients were SARS-CoV-2 seropositive at baseline, limiting conclusions about previously exposed vaccinees.

Unmatched junction bases come to 10, with V trimmed by 4 bases and J by 4 bases. From cysteine to phenylalanine, the CDR3 is 16 amino acids long. Only the CDR3 portion is preserved as DNA: 48 bases, with reading frame beginning at the first base. The germline V gene specifies SGHRS as CDR1 and YFSETQ as CDR2. The time point label on this specimen signifies: about 28 days (+/-7) after the second vaccine dose. AZD1222 recipients whose second dose came at about 4 weeks and those whose second dose came at about 12 weeks were combined into one group, since spike-specific TCR depth and breadth did not differ between the two schedules. Samples from vaccinated people were obtained from the UK trials COV001 and COV002, which included a single-blind randomized controlled phase 2/3 trial of AZD1222 (ChAdOx1 nCoV-19) in healthy adults. Trial participant PBMC samples were collected at day 0 and day 28 after the second dose for TCRbeta chain sequencing.

The CDR3 regions of human TCRbeta chains were analyzed by immunosequencing. In the original analysis: TCRs in the repertoires were compared against a reference library of SARS-CoV-2-specific TCRs that had been generated with the MIRA antigen-specificity platform. Breadth was defined as the fraction of unique TCRs that were SARS-CoV-2-associated, and depth was defined as the fraction of total T cells that were SARS-CoV-2-associated. Using the MIRA data, each spike-specific TCR was mapped to the spike region that the TCR reacts to and placed in a CD4 or CD8 class. Log10-transformed breadth and depth values were compared by one-way ANOVA with Sidak's multiple comparisons tests. The immuneACCESS repertoire file appears here via TCRdb, limited to in-frame rearrangements. These files lack a portion of the clones; in checked studies, under half of the deficit traces to unresolved V genes, and the cause of the others is not known. The V and J calls and clone size come from that table; D and trimming were worked out from the DNA. Recorded for this sample are about 130,000 clones; 90% to 95% of them occurred a single time. The ten largest clones add up to around 6.5% of the sample.

Turning to this clone: Its antigen target is currently unknown. No base qualities exist here, and no much larger clone lies one base off it.

This chain joins TRBV5-1 to TRBJ2-1; 8 bases in between match TRBD1. The receptor's source is an adult who received the AZD1222 COVID-19 vaccine. This specimen was peripheral blood, taken 28 days after the second AZD1222 dose. The nucleotide sequence is given as TGCGCCAGCAGCCCCCCTCCGGGACAGGTATACAATGAGCAGTTCTTC. The resulting protein is CASSPPPGQVYNEQFF.